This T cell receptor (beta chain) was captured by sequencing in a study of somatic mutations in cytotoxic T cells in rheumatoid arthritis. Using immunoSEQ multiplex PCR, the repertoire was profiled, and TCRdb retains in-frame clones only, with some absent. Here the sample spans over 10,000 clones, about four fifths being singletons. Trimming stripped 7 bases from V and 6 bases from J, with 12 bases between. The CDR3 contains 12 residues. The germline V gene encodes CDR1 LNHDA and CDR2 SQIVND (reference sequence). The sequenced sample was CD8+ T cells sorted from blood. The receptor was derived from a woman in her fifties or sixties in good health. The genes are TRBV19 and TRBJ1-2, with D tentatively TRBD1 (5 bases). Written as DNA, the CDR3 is TGTGCCAGTAAGGAGGGGATGCATGGCTACACCTTC. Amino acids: CASKEGMHGYTF.